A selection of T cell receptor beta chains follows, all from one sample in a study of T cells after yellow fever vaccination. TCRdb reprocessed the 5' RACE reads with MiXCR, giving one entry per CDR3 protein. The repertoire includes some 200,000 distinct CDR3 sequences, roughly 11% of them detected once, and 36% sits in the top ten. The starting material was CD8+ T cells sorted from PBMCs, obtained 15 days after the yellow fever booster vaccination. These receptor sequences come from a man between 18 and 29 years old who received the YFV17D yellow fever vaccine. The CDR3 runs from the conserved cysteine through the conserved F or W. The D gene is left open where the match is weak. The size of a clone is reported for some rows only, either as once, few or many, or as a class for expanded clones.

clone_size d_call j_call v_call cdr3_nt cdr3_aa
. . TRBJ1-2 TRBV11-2 TGTGCCAGCAGCTTTGGGACAACGAGACTTTATGGCTACACCTTC CASSFGTTRLYGYTF
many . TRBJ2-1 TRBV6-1 TGTGCCAGCAGGGAGCAGCTGGCTACCGGGAATGAGCAGTTCTTC CASREQLATGNEQFF
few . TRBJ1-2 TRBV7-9 TGTGCCAGCAGCTTAATAGGGCTTTGGGACTATGGCTACACCTTC CASSLIGLWDYGYTF
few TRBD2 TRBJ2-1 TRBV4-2 TGTGCCAGCGACGGGGGGGCAGGCAATGAGCAGTTCTTC CASDGGAGNEQFF
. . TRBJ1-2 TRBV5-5 TGTGCCAGCAGCTCCCGGGACGGGCTTGGGTATGGCTACACCTTC CASSSRDGLGYGYTF
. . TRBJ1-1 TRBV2 TGTGCCAGCAGTGAACTTGGGCCAGACGATTCGGGGGCTTTCTTT CASSELGPDDSGAFF
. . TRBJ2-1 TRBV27 TGTGCCAGCAGTTTGGAGGGATTCACCTCCTACAATGAGCAGTTCTTC CASSLEGFTSYNEQFF
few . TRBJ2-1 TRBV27 TGTGCCAGCAGTTTGAACCTGGACAATGAGCAGTTCTTC CASSLNLDNEQFF
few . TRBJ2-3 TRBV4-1 TGCGCCAGCAGCCAAGAGCTCAGGGATACGCAGTATTTT CASSQELRDTQYF
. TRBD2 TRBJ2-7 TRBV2 TGTGCCAGCAGTGAAGCGAGCGGGGGACTTCCCTACGAGCAGTACTTC CASSEASGGLPYEQYF
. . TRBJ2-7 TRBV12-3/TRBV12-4 TGTGCCAGCAGTTTACGGCAGGACTACGAGCAGTACTTC CASSLRQDYEQYF
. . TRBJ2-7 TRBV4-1 TGCGCCAGCAGCCAAACAGGGAATCCTGACTACGAGCAGTACTTC CASSQTGNPDYEQYF
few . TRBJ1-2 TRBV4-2 TGTGCCAGCAGCCAACCAGGGGCATGGGGCTACACCTTC CASSQPGAWGYTF
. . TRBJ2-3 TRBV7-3 TGTGCCAGCAGCTTAGGGCAGGGGTACACAGATACGCAGTATTTT CASSLGQGYTDTQYF
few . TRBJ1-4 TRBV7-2 TGTGCCAGCAGCCTCCTAGGGGCAACTAATGAAAAACTGTTTTTT CASSLLGATNEKLFF
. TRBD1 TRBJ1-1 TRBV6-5 TGTGCCAGCAGCTTTCAGGGGGATTTAACTGAAGCTTTCTTT CASSFQGDLTEAFF
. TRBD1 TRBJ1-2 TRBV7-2 TGTGCCAGCATCCCACAGGGGGCCTATGGCTACACCTTC CASIPQGAYGYTF
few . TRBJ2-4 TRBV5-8 TGTGCCAGCAGCTTAGACAGGCCCGCAGCCAAAAACATTCAGTACTTC CASSLDRPAAKNIQYF
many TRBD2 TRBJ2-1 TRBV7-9 TGTGCCAGCAGCTCAGCGGGGGGGCCACTCAATGAGCAGTTCTTC CASSSAGGPLNEQFF
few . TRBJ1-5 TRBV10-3 TGTGCCATCAGTGATGGGGAGTTTAGGCCCCAGCCCCAGCATTTT CAISDGEFRPQPQHF
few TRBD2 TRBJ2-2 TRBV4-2 TGTGCCAGCAAGTCTCGCGCTAGCGGGAGTAGTATCGGGGAGCTGTTTTTT CASKSRASGSSIGELFF
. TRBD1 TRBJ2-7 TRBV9 TGTGCCAGCAGCGTCGGGACAGGGGGGGTCGAGCAGTACTTC CASSVGTGGVEQYF
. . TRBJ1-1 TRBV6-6 TGTGCCAGCAGTTACGGGGGGTGGGTGTTCACTGAAGCTTTCTTT CASSYGGWVFTEAFF
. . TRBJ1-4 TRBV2 TGTGCCAGCACCCTGGGACGTACCGCAACTAATGAAAAACTGTTTTTT CASTLGRTATNEKLFF
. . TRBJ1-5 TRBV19 TGTGCCAGTAGTCTACAGGATCAGCCCCAGCATTTT CASSLQDQPQHF
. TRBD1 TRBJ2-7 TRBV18 TGTGCCAGCTCACCCCTGGACAGGGATGGATACGAGCAGTACTTC CASSPLDRDGYEQYF
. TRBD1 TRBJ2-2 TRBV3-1 TGTGCCAGCAGCCACCGCCGGGACAGGGGGTTTGCGAACACCGGGGAGCTGTTTTTT CASSHRRDRGFANTGELFF
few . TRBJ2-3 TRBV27 TGTGCCAGCAGGGACTGGCGGGATACGCAGTATTTT CASRDWRDTQYF
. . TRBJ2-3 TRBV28 TGTGCCAGCAGTCCCCTCCCGGGGGACTCCACAGATACGCAGTATTTT CASSPLPGDSTDTQYF
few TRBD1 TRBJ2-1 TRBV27 TGTGCCAGCAGTTTAGTTACAGGGGCTACACATGAGCAGTTCTTC CASSLVTGATHEQFF
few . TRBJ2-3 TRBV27 TGTGCCAGCAGTTTTGGATCATCAGATACGCAGTATTTT CASSFGSSDTQYF
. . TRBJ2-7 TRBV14 TGTGCCAGCAGCCATCTCGAAGGGGGGGTCTCCTCCTACGAGCAGTACTTC CASSHLEGGVSSYEQYF
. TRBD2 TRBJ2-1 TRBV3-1 TGTGCCAGCAGCCGTAGACTAGCGGGGAGTAACAATGAGCAGTTCTTC CASSRRLAGSNNEQFF
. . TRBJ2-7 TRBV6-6 TGTGCCAGCAGTCCAGACATGTACGAGCAGTACTTC CASSPDMYEQYF
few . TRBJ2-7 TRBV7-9 TGTGCCAGCAGCTCGGAACAGTGGCACTCCTACGAGCAGTACTTC CASSSEQWHSYEQYF
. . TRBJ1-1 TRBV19 TGTGCCAGTAGTATTGCCACCATGAACACTGAAGCTTTCTTT CASSIATMNTEAFF
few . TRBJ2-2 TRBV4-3 TGCGCCAGCAGCCCCCCTTTGGCCGCCCTGTCCGGGGAGCTGTTTTTT CASSPPLAALSGELFF
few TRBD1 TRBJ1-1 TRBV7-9 TGTGCCAGCTTCGGACAGGGAAATGGACGGGAAGCTTTCTTT CASFGQGNGREAFF
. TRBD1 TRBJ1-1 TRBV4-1 TGCGCCAGCAGCCAATGGGACAGGTCTCGGACTGAAGCTTTCTTT CASSQWDRSRTEAFF
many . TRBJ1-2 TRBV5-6 TGTGCCAGCAGCTGGGGGTATGGCTACACCTTC CASSWGYGYTF
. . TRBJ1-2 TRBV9 TGTGCCAGCAGCGGGGGCGCAGCCCAGACTAACTATGGCTACACCTTC CASSGGAAQTNYGYTF
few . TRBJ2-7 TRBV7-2 TGTGCCAGCAGTTTATTAGCGCACTACGAGCAGTACTTC CASSLLAHYEQYF
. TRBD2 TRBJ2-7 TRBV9 TGTGCCAGCAGCGTAGGGACTAGCGGGGACTACGAGCAGTACTTC CASSVGTSGDYEQYF
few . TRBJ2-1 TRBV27 TGTGCCAGCAGTTTGAGAGGTAGCGACAATGAGCAGTTCTTC CASSLRGSDNEQFF
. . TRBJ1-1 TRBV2 TGTGCCAGCTCGCGAGGGGGGGAGAGCGACACTGAAGCTTTCTTT CASSRGGESDTEAFF
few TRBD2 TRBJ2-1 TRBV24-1 TGTGCCACCAGTGATTTTTATAGCGGGGGGGACAATGAGCAGTTCTTC CATSDFYSGGDNEQFF
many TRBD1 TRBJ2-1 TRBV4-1 TGCGCCAGCAGCCAAACGTGGGACAGGGTGTCCTACAATGAGCAGTTCTTC CASSQTWDRVSYNEQFF
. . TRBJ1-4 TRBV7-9 TGTGCCAGCAGCTTTGGGGCCACTCATAATGAAAAACTGTTTTTT CASSFGATHNEKLFF
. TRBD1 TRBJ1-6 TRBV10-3 TGTGCCATCAGTGAGTGGGACAGGGGGCGACCCTATAATTCACCCCTCCACTTT CAISEWDRGRPYNSPLHF
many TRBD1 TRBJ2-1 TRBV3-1 TGTGCCAGCAGCCAAACAGGGGGATGGAATGAGCAGTTCTTC CASSQTGGWNEQFF
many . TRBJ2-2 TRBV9 TGTGCCAGCAGCGTAGAGACTATCAACACCGGGGAGCTGTTTTTT CASSVETINTGELFF
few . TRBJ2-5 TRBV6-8 TGTGCCAGCAGTTCCCATTGGGGGGAAGAGACCCAGTACTTC CASSSHWGEETQYF
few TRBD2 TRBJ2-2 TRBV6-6 TGTGCCAGCAGTTACCCGGGGGGGGGGCTCACCGGGGAGCTGTTTTTT CASSYPGGGLTGELFF
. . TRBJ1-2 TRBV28 TGTGCCAGCAGACAGGTGGGAAACTATGGCTACACCTTC CASRQVGNYGYTF
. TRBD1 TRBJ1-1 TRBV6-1 TGTGCCAGCAGTGTCTGGACAGGGGTGAACACTGAAGCTTTCTTT CASSVWTGVNTEAFF
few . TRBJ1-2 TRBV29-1 TGCAGCGTGCGGGAGGACACCTATGGCTACACCTTC CSVREDTYGYTF